This is a list of T cell receptor beta chains from one sample in a study of OX40 agonist ivuxolimab in advanced cancers. TCRdb's copy holds only in-frame clones and misses some; the assay was immunoSEQ multiplex PCR. Seen here are fewer than 25,000 clones, 75% to 90% observed once, and the top ten hold 8.5% to 10%. The material sequenced was CD4+ or CD8+ T cells sorted from blood, taken in a trial of the OX40 agonist ivuxolimab. All receptors come from an adult with an advanced solid tumor such as melanoma, head and neck, liver or kidney cancer. The CDR3 runs from the conserved cysteine through the conserved F or W. Fields, in order: CDR3 protein, V gene.

CASSLIPGPETQYF TRBV5-1
CASSLSGSSYNEQFF TRBV9
CASSRRTRPPYEQYF TRBV6-5
CASSPRDGGRQPQHF TRBV27
CASSPSESAFF TRBV18
CASSKWLAGRGPDTQYF TRBV21-1
CASSSGQREYF TRBV6-5
CASSLSDRSGEQYF TRBV27
CASSLGQGGNTIYF TRBV19
CASSGFPSSYNEQFF TRBV18
CASSGQGNTEAFF TRBV2
CASSIVWAGYGRKTQYF TRBV19
CASSETGGLYEQYF TRBV6-1
CASSHGPDTQYF TRBV11-3
CASSLTGDRTYEQYF TRBV7-3